The rows below give T cell receptor beta chains drawn from one sample of a study of OX40 agonist ivuxolimab in advanced cancers. TCRdb's copy holds only in-frame clones and misses some; the assay was immunoSEQ multiplex PCR. The table records 90,000 to 100,000 clones, around nine tenths of them present only once. Sequencing used CD4+ or CD8+ T cells sorted from blood, obtained in a trial of the OX40 agonist ivuxolimab. Receptor source: an adult with an advanced solid tumor such as melanoma, head and neck, liver or kidney cancer. The CDR3 runs from the conserved cysteine through the conserved F or W. A D gene is named only where the DNA matches it firmly. A clone size is listed for some rows: how often the clone was seen (once, few, many), or a class if it is expanded.

J: TRBJ2-3; size: -; D: -; V: TRBV7-6; CDR3: CASSLGSTDTQYF; DNA: TGTGCCAGCAGCTTAGGGAGCACAGATACGCAGTATTTT
J: TRBJ2-1; size: -; D: -; V: TRBV11-2; CDR3: CASSLDWNNEQFF; DNA: TGTGCCAGCAGCTTAGATTGGAACAATGAGCAGTTCTTC
J: TRBJ2-2; size: -; D: -; V: TRBV2; CDR3: CASSGDTGELFF; DNA: TGTGCCAGCTCCGGGGACACCGGGGAGCTGTTTTTT
J: TRBJ2-6; size: -; D: -; V: TRBV27; CDR3: CASSLWAVSSGANVLTF; DNA: TGTGCCAGCAGTTTATGGGCAGTCTCCTCTGGGGCCAACGTCCTGACTTTC
J: TRBJ2-4; size: -; D: -; V: TRBV9; CDR3: CASSVDLAKNIQYF; DNA: TGTGCCAGCAGCGTTGACCTAGCCAAAAACATTCAGTACTTC
J: TRBJ2-2; size: -; D: TRBD1; V: TRBV7-3; CDR3: CASSSGTVDTGELFF; DNA: TGTGCCAGCAGTTCCGGGACAGTAGACACCGGGGAGCTGTTTTTT
J: TRBJ2-3; size: -; D: -; V: TRBV6-1; CDR3: CAGLRTVSTDTQYF; DNA: TGTGCCGGACTCCGGACAGTTAGCACAGATACGCAGTATTTT
J: TRBJ2-1; size: -; D: -; V: TRBV7-9; CDR3: CASSSQRIPAYNEQFF; DNA: TGTGCCAGCAGCTCTCAGAGAATTCCGGCCTACAATGAGCAGTTCTTC
J: TRBJ2-5; size: few; D: -; V: TRBV6-5; CDR3: CASNLANQETQYF; DNA: TGTGCCAGCAACCTAGCGAACCAAGAGACCCAGTACTTC
J: TRBJ1-5; size: -; D: -; V: TRBV7-2; CDR3: CASTFDGSNQPQHF; DNA: TGTGCCAGCACCTTCGACGGGAGCAATCAGCCCCAGCATTTT
J: TRBJ2-1; size: -; D: TRBD2; V: TRBV6-1; CDR3: CASSEASGRPWDEQFF; DNA: TGTGCCAGCAGTGAAGCGAGCGGGAGGCCCTGGGATGAGCAGTTCTTC
J: TRBJ2-1; size: -; D: -; V: TRBV6-5; CDR3: CASRGDEQFF; DNA: TGTGCCTCCCGCGGAGATGAGCAGTTCTTC
J: TRBJ2-2; size: -; D: -; V: TRBV9; CDR3: CASSVSPSGTGELFF; DNA: TGTGCCAGCAGCGTATCGCCTTCGGGTACCGGGGAGCTGTTTTTT
J: TRBJ2-5; size: once; D: TRBD1; V: TRBV6-5; CDR3: CASKTGYETQYF; DNA: TGTGCCAGCAAGACAGGGTATGAGACCCAGTACTTC
J: TRBJ2-2; size: -; D: -; V: TRBV13; CDR3: CASSARRPAGELFF; DNA: TGTGCCAGCAGCGCCCGACGACCCGCCGGGGAGCTGTTTTTT
J: TRBJ1-5; size: once; D: -; V: TRBV7-2; CDR3: CASSHSYSNQPQHF; DNA: TGTGCCAGCAGCCATAGTTATAGCAATCAGCCCCAGCATTTT
J: TRBJ2-1; size: -; D: -; V: TRBV28; CDR3: CASSLLSREQFF; DNA: TGTGCCAGCAGTTTATTAAGCCGGGAGCAGTTCTTC
J: TRBJ2-3; size: -; D: -; V: TRBV11-3; CDR3: CASSSRQQSDTQYF; DNA: TGTGCCAGCAGCTCGAGACAGCAGTCGGATACGCAGTATTTT
J: TRBJ2-3; size: -; D: -; V: TRBV7-9; CDR3: CASSLFTGTDTQYF; DNA: TGTGCCAGCAGCTTGTTTACAGGCACAGATACGCAGTATTTT
J: TRBJ2-2; size: -; D: -; V: TRBV19; CDR3: CASSPAGAGGTGELFF; DNA: TGTGCCAGTAGCCCGGCCGGGGCCGGCGGCACCGGGGAGCTGTTTTTT
J: TRBJ1-5; size: -; D: TRBD1; V: TRBV30; CDR3: CAWSPRGDQPQHF; DNA: TGTGCCTGGAGTCCCAGGGGGGACCAGCCCCAGCATTTT
J: TRBJ1-1; size: -; D: -; V: TRBV20-1; CDR3: CSAAWNTEAFF; DNA: TGCAGTGCCGCGTGGAACACTGAAGCTTTCTTT
J: TRBJ1-2; size: -; D: -; V: TRBV6-1; CDR3: CASSERGYGYTF; DNA: TGTGCCAGCAGTGAAAGGGGCTATGGCTACACCTTC
J: TRBJ2-3; size: -; D: -; V: TRBV7-2; CDR3: CASSLDRSTDTQYF; DNA: TGTGCCAGCAGCTTAGACCGGAGCACAGATACGCAGTATTTT
J: TRBJ1-2; size: -; D: -; V: TRBV30; CDR3: CAWRTPYGYTF; DNA: TGTGCCTGGAGGACCCCCTATGGCTACACCTTC
J: TRBJ1-1; size: -; D: TRBD1; V: TRBV6-6; CDR3: CASSSGGNTEAFF; DNA: TGTGCCAGCAGTTCAGGGGGGAACACTGAAGCTTTCTTT
J: TRBJ2-1; size: once; D: -; V: TRBV11-2; CDR3: CASKGGRDAYNEQFF; DNA: TGTGCCAGCAAGGGAGGACGGGATGCCTACAATGAGCAGTTCTTC
J: TRBJ1-4; size: -; D: -; V: TRBV2; CDR3: CASSDAQQGSGEKLFF; DNA: TGTGCCAGCAGCGACGCCCAACAGGGCTCCGGCGAAAAACTGTTTTTT
J: TRBJ2-1; size: -; D: -; V: TRBV19; CDR3: CASTPDWREQFF; DNA: TGTGCCAGTACTCCGGACTGGAGAGAGCAGTTCTTC
J: TRBJ1-2; size: -; D: TRBD1; V: TRBV9; CDR3: CASSIGQGIYGYTF; DNA: TGTGCCAGCAGCATAGGACAGGGGATCTATGGCTACACCTTC
J: TRBJ2-5; size: -; D: TRBD2; V: TRBV5-6; CDR3: CASSSGLAGAFGETQYF; DNA: TGTGCCAGCAGCTCGGGACTAGCGGGAGCATTTGGCGAGACCCAGTACTTC
J: TRBJ1-1; size: -; D: -; V: TRBV6-5; CDR3: CASSYSHLPNTEAFF; DNA: TGTGCCAGCAGTTACTCGCATTTGCCCAACACTGAAGCTTTCTTT
J: TRBJ2-2; size: -; D: TRBD2; V: TRBV28; CDR3: CASSTSGTSGRFTGELFF; DNA: TGTGCCAGCAGTACATCCGGGACTAGCGGGAGATTTACCGGGGAGCTGTTTTTT
J: TRBJ2-1; size: once; D: -; V: TRBV7-9; CDR3: CASSLGSYNEQFF; DNA: TGTGCCAGCAGCTTAGGTTCCTACAATGAGCAGTTCTTC
J: TRBJ1-1; size: once; D: -; V: TRBV28; CDR3: CASSSGQRNTEAFF; DNA: TGTGCCAGCAGTTCAGGACAGAGAAACACTGAAGCTTTCTTT
J: TRBJ2-5; size: -; D: -; V: TRBV27; CDR3: CASSLSRQETQYF; DNA: TGTGCCAGCAGTTTATCTAGACAAGAGACCCAGTACTTC
J: TRBJ2-3; size: -; D: TRBD2; V: TRBV19; CDR3: CASGSGGSPSTDTQYF; DNA: TGTGCCAGTGGGTCTGGCGGGAGCCCTAGCACAGATACGCAGTATTTT
J: TRBJ1-2; size: -; D: TRBD1; V: TRBV5-1; CDR3: CASSKTGLDGYTF; DNA: TGCGCCAGCAGCAAGACAGGGTTGGATGGCTACACCTTC
J: TRBJ2-1; size: -; D: TRBD2; V: TRBV5-1; CDR3: CASTPEAGEHNEQFF; DNA: TGCGCCAGCACCCCAGAGGCGGGAGAGCACAATGAGCAGTTCTTC
J: TRBJ1-6; size: -; D: -; V: TRBV30; CDR3: CAWTLHGDSPLHF; DNA: TGTGCCTGGACCCTCCACGGTGATTCACCCCTCCACTTT
J: TRBJ1-1; size: -; D: -; V: TRBV6-6; CDR3: CASSYVAGWNTEAFF; DNA: TGTGCCAGCAGTTACGTGGCAGGGTGGAACACTGAAGCTTTCTTT
J: TRBJ1-2; size: -; D: -; V: TRBV4-3; CDR3: CASSQGLTGVMRYTF; DNA: TGCGCCAGCAGCCAAGGGCTGACTGGGGTCATGAGGTACACCTTC
J: TRBJ2-1; size: -; D: TRBD1; V: TRBV6-1; CDR3: CASRGGTGGPEQFF; DNA: TGTGCCAGCAGGGGAGGGACAGGGGGTCCTGAGCAGTTCTTC
J: TRBJ1-5; size: once; D: -; V: TRBV4-1; CDR3: CASSQDSEIRINQPQHF; DNA: TGCGCCAGCAGCCAAGATTCGGAAATTCGTATAAATCAGCCCCAGCATTTT
J: TRBJ2-1; size: -; D: -; V: TRBV30; CDR3: CAWSDARDFPNEQFF; DNA: TGTGCCTGGAGTGACGCCCGGGACTTCCCCAATGAGCAGTTCTTC
J: TRBJ2-1; size: -; D: -; V: TRBV29-1; CDR3: CSVEDRINEQFF; DNA: TGCAGCGTTGAAGACAGGATCAATGAGCAGTTCTTC
J: TRBJ2-1; size: -; D: TRBD2; V: TRBV10-3; CDR3: CAITAGAGGSGDEQFF; DNA: TGTGCCATCACTGCCGGAGCGGGAGGGTCTGGGGATGAGCAGTTCTTC